The T cell receptor beta chain described here comes from a study of shared clonotypes between healthy human individuals. V lost 4 bases and J lost 4; bases outside the gene matches: 4. The germline V gene has CDR1 KGHSH and CDR2 LQKENI. This CDR3 is built from 13 residues. TCRdb keeps only in-frame clones here, not all; method: immunoSEQ multiplex PCR. The sample records nearly 1,000,000 clones, 60% to 85% being singletons. This chain connects TRBV18 to TRBJ2-7; 7 bases fit TRBD1. This clonotype was sampled from a man aged 18 to 35 in good health. Sequenced material: memory CD4+ T cells sorted from blood. Subset indicated: CD45RA-negative fraction. CDR3 residues: CASSQQGPYEQYF. The CDR3 DNA sequence: TGTGCCAGCTCACAACAGGGGCCATACGAGCAGTACTTC.